Described below is a single T cell receptor (beta chain) sequence and its context. The CDR3 has 16 amino acids. Between the trimmed V and J ends, which lost 6 bases and 11 bases, there was a span of 28 bases. The data originate from a study of blood T cell repertoires in COVID-19. Study overall: PBMCs, B-cell-depleted T cells, or T cells provided the cDNA or gDNA that made up the material.

Profiling relied on immunoSEQ multiplex PCR, and the TCRdb table lists in-frame clones only, not all of them. The table has approximately 300,000 clones, 65% to 85% seen once. Sequenced: peripheral blood. The V and J genes are TRBV23-1 and TRBJ1-1; D ambiguous. TRBV23-1 is an open reading frame, and its role is uncertain. This clonotype was sampled from a woman between 45 and 65 years old with acute or convalescent COVID-19. CDR3 bases: TGCGCCAGCAGCCGACGGAGCAGTGGAGGTTATGTTGTGGCTTTCTTT. Translating it yields CASSRRSSGGYVVAFF.